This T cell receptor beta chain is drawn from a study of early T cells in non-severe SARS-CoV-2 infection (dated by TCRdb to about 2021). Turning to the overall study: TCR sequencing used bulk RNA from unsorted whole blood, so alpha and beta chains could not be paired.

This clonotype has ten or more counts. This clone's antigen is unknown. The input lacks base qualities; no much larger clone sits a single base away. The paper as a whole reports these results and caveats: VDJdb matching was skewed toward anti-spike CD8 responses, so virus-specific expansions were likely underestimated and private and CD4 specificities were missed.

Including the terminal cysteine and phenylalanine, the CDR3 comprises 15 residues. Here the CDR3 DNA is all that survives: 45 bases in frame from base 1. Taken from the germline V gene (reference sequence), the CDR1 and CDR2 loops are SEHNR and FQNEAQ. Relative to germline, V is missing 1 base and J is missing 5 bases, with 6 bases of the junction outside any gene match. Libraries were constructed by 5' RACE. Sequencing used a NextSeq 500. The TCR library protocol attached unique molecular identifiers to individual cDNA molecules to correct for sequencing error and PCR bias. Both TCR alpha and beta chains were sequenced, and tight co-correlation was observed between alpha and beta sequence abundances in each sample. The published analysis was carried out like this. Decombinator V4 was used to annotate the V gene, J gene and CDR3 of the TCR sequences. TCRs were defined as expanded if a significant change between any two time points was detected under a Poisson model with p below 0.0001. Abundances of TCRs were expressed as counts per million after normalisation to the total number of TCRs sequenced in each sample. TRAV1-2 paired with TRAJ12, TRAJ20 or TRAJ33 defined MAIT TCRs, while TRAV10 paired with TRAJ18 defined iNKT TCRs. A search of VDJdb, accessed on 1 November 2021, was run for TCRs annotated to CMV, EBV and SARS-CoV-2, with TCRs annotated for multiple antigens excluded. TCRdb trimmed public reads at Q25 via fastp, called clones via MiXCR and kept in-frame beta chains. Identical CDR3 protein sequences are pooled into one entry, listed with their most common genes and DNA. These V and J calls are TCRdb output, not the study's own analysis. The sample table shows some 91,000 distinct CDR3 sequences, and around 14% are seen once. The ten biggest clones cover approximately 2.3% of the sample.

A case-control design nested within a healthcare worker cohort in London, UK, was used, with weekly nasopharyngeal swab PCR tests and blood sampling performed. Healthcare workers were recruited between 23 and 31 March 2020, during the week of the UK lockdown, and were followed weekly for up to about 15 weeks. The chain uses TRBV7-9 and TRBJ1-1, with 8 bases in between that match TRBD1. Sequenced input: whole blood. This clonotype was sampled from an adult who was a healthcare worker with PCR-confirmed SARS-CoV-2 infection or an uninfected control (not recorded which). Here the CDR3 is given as CASSLGQGARTEAFF. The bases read TGTGCCAGCAGCTTAGGTCAGGGGGCGAGGACTGAAGCTTTCTTT. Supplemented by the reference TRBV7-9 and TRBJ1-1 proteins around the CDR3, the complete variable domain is DTGVSQNPRHKITKRGQNVTFRCDPISEHNRLYWYRQTLGQGPEFLTYFQNEAQLEKSRLLSDRFSAERPKGSFSTLEIQRTEQGDSAMYLCASSLGQGARTEAFFGQGTRLTVV.